The 30 T cell receptor beta chains below were found in one sample sequenced in a study of beta chain features in type 1 diabetes. Expressed TCRB transcripts were sequenced after all isolated RNA was converted to cDNA. Sequencing was performed with immunoSEQ multiplex PCR; in TCRdb, only in-frame clones are kept and a portion is missing. Seen here are hundreds of thousands of clones, approximately 30% observed once, and the top ten hold 0.05% to 0.07%. Sequencing was carried out using naive CD4+ T cells from blood. Source of these receptors: a young man in good health.

The rearrangement links TRBV7-2 to TRBJ1-1, with 7 bases lining up with TRBD1. The CDR3 loop spans 12 amino acids. Trimming cost V 4 bases and J 8 bases; bases outside gene matches: 4. Germline values: CDR1 SGHTA, CDR2 FQGNSA. In DNA form, the CDR3 reads TGTGCCAGCAGCTCGTCGACAGGGGAAGCTTTCTTT. It specifies CASSSSTGEAFF. Filled out from reference TRBV7-2 and TRBJ1-1, the complete variable domain reads GAGVSQSPSNKVTEKGKDVELRCDPISGHTALYWYRQSLGQGLEFLIYFQGNSAPDKSGLPSDRFSAERTGGSVSTLTIQRTQQEDSAVYLCASSSSTGEAFFGQGTRLTVV.

The CDR3 region has the DNA TGCAGTGCCAGATTTCCAGATACGCAGTATTTT. Protein: CSARFPDTQYF. This chain joins TRBV20-1 and TRBJ2-3, with D unclear. V dropped 6 bases and J dropped 4 bases, with 8 bases sitting between them. Germline CDR1 DFQATT, CDR2 SNEGSKA (reference sequence). The CDR3 consists of 11 residues.

The sample holds a few counts of this clone. The rearrangement joins TRBV7-9 to TRBJ2-2; D not resolved. V was cut by 6 bases and J by 2 bases, with 7 bases left in between. Looked up from germline, CDR1 is SEHNR and CDR2 is FQNEAQ (reference sequence). The CDR3 is made up of 13 amino acids. CDR3 sequence reads: CASRKTNTGELFF. The CDR3 nucleotides are TGTGCCAGCAGGAAGACCAACACCGGGGAGCTGTTTTTT.

This clone was detected only a few times. The chain employs TRBV7-9 and TRBJ1-2; no clear D gene. The germline gives CDR1 SEHNR, CDR2 FQNEAQ (reference sequence). This CDR3 has 17 amino acids. Trimming took 5 bases from V and 4 from J, leaving 23 bases between them. This chain's CDR3 is CASSPSPTDLRVYGYTF. CDR3 in DNA: TGTGCCAGCAGCCCCAGCCCCACGGACCTACGGGTCTATGGCTACACCTTC. The variable domain in full, with the rest retrieved from reference TRBV7-9 and TRBJ1-2, is DTGVSQNPRHKITKRGQNVTFRCDPISEHNRLYWYRQTLGQGPEFLTYFQNEAQLEKSRLLSDRFSAERPKGSFSTLEIQRTEQGDSAMYLCASSPSPTDLRVYGYTFGSGTRLTVV.

The J gene is TRBJ2-4, the V gene TRBV30; 7 bases fit TRBD1. V lost 4 bases and J lost 5; bases outside the gene matches: 5. Germline V lookup: CDR1 GTSNPN, CDR2 SVGIG (reference sequence). There are 13 residues in the CDR3. Written as DNA, the CDR3 is TGTGCCTGGAATAATCAGGGGGAAAACATTCAGTACTTC. Amino acid sequence: CAWNNQGENIQYF.

This sequence joins TRBV5-6 and TRBJ2-7; either TRBD1 or TRBD2 may fit D (5 bases each). The CDR3 extends over 15 amino acids. V was cut by 0 bases and J by 4 bases, with 14 bases left in between. Per the germline V gene, CDR1 is SGHDT and CDR2 is YYEEEE. In DNA form, the CDR3 reads TGTGCCAGCAGCTTGGCTTGGGGGTCCCCATACGAGCAGTACTTC. It translates to CASSLAWGSPYEQYF.

This clone was seen more than once but under ten times. This chain connects TRBV4-1 to TRBJ1-2; unclear D gene. V was cut by 1 base and J by 4 bases, with 10 bases left in between. The germline CDR1 and CDR2 sequences are MGHRA and YSYEKL. The CDR3 has 14 amino acids. The DNA for the CDR3 is TGCGCCAGCAGCCAAGTTTCGGTGTCCTATGGCTACACCTTC. It translates to CASSQVSVSYGYTF.

This chain joins TRBV15 and TRBJ2-7, with 8 nucleotides matching TRBD1. The ends lost 7 bases at V and 4 bases at J; junction bases unmatched: 6. Looked up from germline, CDR1 is LNHNV and CDR2 is YYDKDF (reference sequence). This CDR3 spans 13 amino acids. The DNA of the CDR3 is TGTGCCACCACCTGGGACAGGCAGTACGAGCAGTACTTC. Amino acid sequence: CATTWDRQYEQYF.

The rearrangement links TRBV4-1 to TRBJ2-1; weak D call: TRBD2 (5 bases). CDR1 is MGHRA and CDR2 is YSYEKL in the germline V gene. This CDR3 spans 14 amino acids. Trimming shortened V by 3 bases and J by 7 bases, and 13 bases separated the two germline ends. The CDR3, as DNA: TGCGCCAGCAGCCACCCCCCTGGGAGAAATGAGCAGTTCTTC. Encoded protein: CASSHPPGRNEQFF.

This chain joins TRBV9 and TRBJ2-2; D possibly corresponds to TRBD2 (5 bases). V lost 0 bases and J 8 bases, leaving 14 bases between the germline ends. The CDR3 totals 15 residues. Germline CDR1 is SGDLS and CDR2 is YYNGEE. The CDR3 spells CASSVVGLAPGELFF. CDR3 coding DNA: TGTGCCAGCAGCGTAGTAGGGCTAGCTCCGGGGGAGCTGTTTTTT.

The chain combines TRBV30 with TRBJ1-2, with a tentative D call TRBD1 (6 bases). Trimming stripped 5 bases from V and 5 bases from J, with 18 bases between. The CDR3 sequence is 14 residues long. Germline lookup yields CDR1 GTSNPN and CDR2 SVGIG (reference sequence). The CDR3 DNA reads TGTGCCTGGTTAGGACAGCTAACGTCATATGGCTACACCTTC. This encodes CAWLGQLTSYGYTF.

The genes are TRBV9 and TRBJ2-7; weak D call: TRBD1 (5 bases). V lost 4 bases, J lost 1 base, and 15 bases lay in between. Looked up from germline, CDR1 is SGDLS and CDR2 is YYNGEE. The CDR3 consists of 15 residues. The chain's CDR3 is CASSTRAYTSYEQYF. The CDR3 DNA follows: TGTGCCAGCAGCACCAGGGCTTATACTTCCTACGAGCAGTACTTC. Filled out from reference TRBV9 and TRBJ2-7, the complete variable domain reads DSGVTQTPKHLITATGQRVTLRCSPRSGDLSVYWYQQSLDQGLQFLIQYYNGEERAKGNILERFSAQQFPDLHSELNLSSLELGDSALYFCASSTRAYTSYEQYFGPGTRLTVT.

The CDR3: CASSSGIVGAEQFF. CDR3 coding DNA: TGTGCCAGCAGCTCCGGTATTGTAGGCGCTGAGCAGTTCTTC. This chain uses TRBV7-2 with TRBJ2-1; D gene ambiguous. Per germline, CDR1 SGHTA and CDR2 FQGNSA. Trimming took off 4 bases at V and 9 bases at J, with 16 bases between the two ends. There are 14 residues in the CDR3.

The chain carries TRBV29-1 and TRBJ2-5, with unresolved D. Trimming left V 5 bases short and J 1 base short, with 8 bases between. CDR3 length: 12 amino acids. Germline CDR1 and CDR2: SQVTM and ANQGSEA. Here the CDR3 reads CSVSSSQETQYF. CDR3 DNA: TGCAGCGTTAGCTCGAGCCAAGAGACCCAGTACTTC.

In DNA, the CDR3 is TGTGCCAGCAGCTTAGCGCCTGGGGCATCCGAGCAGTACTTC. It yields the protein CASSLAPGASEQYF. The chain joins TRBV7-2 to TRBJ2-7, with a weak D call TRBD1 (5 bases). This CDR3 contains 14 residues. Per the germline V gene, CDR1 is SGHTA and CDR2 is FQGNSA. Trimming cost V 0 bases and J 6 bases, with 12 bases left between them.

The CDR3 nucleotides are TGTGCCAGCAGGCAACAGGGTACCTATGGCTACACCTTC. Encoded protein: CASRQQGTYGYTF. This rearrangement joins TRBV28 to TRBJ1-2; tentative D call: TRBD1 (6 bases). This CDR3 is built from 13 residues. CDR1 is MDHEN and CDR2 is SYDVKM in the germline V gene. V lost 6 bases and J lost 4, with 12 bases in between.

Note on this clone: Other DNA sequences in this specimen translate into the identical CDR3. The V call is TRBV29-1, the J call TRBJ2-6; D is ambiguous. Germline V lookup: CDR1 SQVTM, CDR2 ANQGSEA. CDR3 length: 12 amino acids. V was shortened by 4 bases and J by 1 base, with 2 bases between the two germline ends. The CDR3 sequence: CSVGSGANVLTF. Here the CDR3 DNA reads TGCAGCGTTGGGTCTGGGGCCAACGTCCTGACTTTC.

This sequence joins TRBV15 and TRBJ1-3, with D tentatively TRBD1 (5 bases). Germline loops: CDR1 LNHNV, CDR2 YYDKDF (reference sequence). V dropped 0 bases and J dropped 2 bases, with 8 bases sitting between them. This CDR3 has 15 residues. The CDR3 DNA is TGTGCCACCAGCAGAGATCCGGGGGCTGGAAACACCATATATTTT. Residues: CATSRDPGAGNTIYF.

Written as DNA, the CDR3 is TGTGCCAGCAGCTACAGGGGGTTGACGTACTTC. It encodes CASSYRGLTYF. The rearrangement uses TRBV11-2 and TRBJ2-7; 8 nucleotides align to TRBD1. CDR3 length: 11 amino acids. V shed 4 bases, J shed 12 bases, and the junction held 5 bases outside the gene matches. Germline assignment: CDR1 SGHAT and CDR2 FQNNGV.

The rearrangement joins TRBV6-5 to TRBJ2-7; D gene uncertain. Looked up from germline, CDR1 is MNHEY and CDR2 is SVGAGI. Trimming stripped 2 bases from V and 3 bases from J, with 8 bases between. The CDR3 is 13 amino acids. CDR3 loop: CASSYDKYYEQYF. DNA of the CDR3: TGTGCCAGCAGTTACGATAAATACTACGAGCAGTACTTC.

The chain joins TRBV9 to TRBJ2-1, with TRBD2 matching over 10 bases. The CDR3 covers 16 residues. J was trimmed by 8 bases and V by 4 bases; bases with no gene match: 12. Germline V CDR1 and CDR2: SGDLS, YYNGEE. The CDR3 sequence: CASSRSGASGSHEQFF. The CDR3 DNA reads TGTGCCAGCAGCAGGAGTGGGGCTAGCGGGAGCCATGAGCAGTTCTTC.

The CDR3 nucleotides read TGCGCCAGCAGTCAAGTGACTAGCGGGAGGGACCAAGTAATAAATGAGCAGTTCTTC. The encoded protein is CASSQVTSGRDQVINEQFF. The chain links TRBV23-1 to TRBJ2-1; 14 nucleotides agree with TRBD2. TRBV23-1 is identified as an open reading frame with a role that is uncertain. This CDR3 has 19 amino acids. Trimming removed 2 bases from V and 7 bases from J; junction bases left unmatched: 13.

This clone was observed a handful of times. The chain joins TRBV18 to TRBJ2-5, with 8 bases fitting TRBD1. V lost 2 bases, J lost 4 bases, and 3 bases stayed unmatched. Looked up from germline, CDR1 is KGHSH and CDR2 is LQKENI. This CDR3 is built from 14 residues. The CDR3 region is CASSPSGGAETQYF. CDR3 DNA sequence: TGTGCCAGCTCACCATCAGGGGGCGCAGAGACCCAGTACTTC.

As to this clone: One end of the junction does not line up with germline, which may come from a read error. This rearrangement joins TRBV7-2 to TRBJ2-7; D is unclear. CDR3 length: 13 residues. Germline CDR1 and CDR2: SGHTA and FQGNSA. The CDR3 bases are TGTGCCAGCAACTTAGTCCCGACCTACGAGCAGTACTTC. Amino acid sequence: CASNLVPTYEQYF.

The chain links TRBV6-6 to TRBJ2-7; tentatively, D is TRBD2 (6 bases). CDR1 and CDR2 (germline): MNHNY, SVGAGI (reference sequence). This CDR3 contains 11 residues. V was trimmed by 8 bases and J by 6 bases, leaving 11 bases between them. CDR3 coding DNA: TGTGCCAGCCTGGGGAGGTCCGAGCAGTACTTC. Amino acids: CASLGRSEQYF.

This chain joins TRBV28 and TRBJ2-1; 8 bases line up with TRBD2. This CDR3 is built from 15 residues. V gave up 1 base and J gave up 7 bases; unmatched junction bases: 6. From germline, CDR1 is MDHEN and CDR2 SYDVKM. CDR3: CASSLSFASGNEQFF. The DNA for the CDR3 is TGTGCCAGCAGTTTATCGTTTGCTAGCGGGAATGAGCAGTTCTTC.

This clone has only a few counts. The chain has TRBV11-2 and TRBJ2-3, with D uncertain. Trimming pared 5 bases from V and 3 bases from J, leaving 9 bases between. The CDR3 extends over 13 amino acids. Looked up from germline, CDR1 is SGHAT and CDR2 is FQNNGV. This CDR3 reads CASSERSTDTQYF. CDR3 sequence (DNA): TGTGCCAGCAGCGAGAGAAGTACAGATACGCAGTATTTT.

In this sample, this clone turned up once. The genes are TRBV5-4 and TRBJ2-7; no definite D call. The CDR3 is 12 amino acids. V was shortened by 3 bases and J by 0 bases, with 4 bases between the two germline ends. Germline V gene sequence: CDR1 SGHNT, CDR2 YYREEE (reference sequence). Here the CDR3 DNA reads TGTGCCAGCAGCTCTGACTCCTACGAGCAGTACTTC. Its protein is CASSSDSYEQYF. Using reference TRBV5-4 and TRBJ2-7 for the parts outside the CDR3, the full variable domain is ETGVTQSPTHLIKTRGQQVTLRCSSQSGHNTVSWYQQALGQGPQFIFQYYREEENGRGNFPPRFSGLQFPNYSSELNVNALELDDSALYLCASSSDSYEQYFGPGTRLTVT.

The genes are TRBV14 and TRBJ2-1, with 8 bases matching TRBD2. Germline V gives CDR1 SGHDN, CDR2 FVKESK. The V segment lost 6 bases and the J segment 3 bases; nucleotides outside the gene matches: 4. CDR3 length equals 14 residues. The CDR3 region has the DNA TGTGCCAGCAGGAGAGCGGGAGTCTACAATGAGCAGTTCTTC. Residues: CASRRAGVYNEQFF.

This clone was recorded a few times. CDR3 region: CASSDEGAGLVQSEQYF. DNA of the CDR3: TGTGCCAGCAGTGACGAAGGGGCAGGATTAGTACAATCCGAGCAGTACTTC. The V and J genes are TRBV25-1 and TRBJ2-7; D may be TRBD1 (5 bases). The CDR3 contains 17 residues. The germline V gene encodes CDR1 MGHDK and CDR2 SYGVNS. V shed 3 bases and J shed 6 bases, with 24 bases lying between them.